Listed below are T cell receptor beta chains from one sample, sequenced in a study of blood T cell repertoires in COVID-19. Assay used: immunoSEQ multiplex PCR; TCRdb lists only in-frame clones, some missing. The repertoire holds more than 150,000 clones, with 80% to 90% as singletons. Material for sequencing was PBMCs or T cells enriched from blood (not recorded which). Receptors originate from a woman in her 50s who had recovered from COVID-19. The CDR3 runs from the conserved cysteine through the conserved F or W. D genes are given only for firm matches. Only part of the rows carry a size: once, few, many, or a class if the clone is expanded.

cdr3_aa: CASSHGQGNYEQYF; cdr3_nt: TGCGCCAGCAGCCATGGACAGGGGAACTACGAGCAGTACTTC; clone_size: NA; v_call: TRBV5-1; j_call: TRBJ2-7; cdr3_length: 14; d_call: TRBD1
cdr3_aa: CASSQEDRSSYEQYF; cdr3_nt: TGCGCCAGCAGCCAAGAGGACAGGAGCTCCTACGAGCAGTACTTC; clone_size: NA; v_call: TRBV4-1; j_call: TRBJ2-7; cdr3_length: 15; d_call: TRBD1
cdr3_aa: CASSIYTRQTQYF; cdr3_nt: TGTGCCAGTAGTATCTATACGCGTCAGACCCAGTACTTC; clone_size: NA; v_call: TRBV19; j_call: TRBJ2-5; cdr3_length: 13; d_call: NA
cdr3_aa: CATSGGTGRQPQHF; cdr3_nt: TGTGCCACCAGCGGGGGGACAGGGAGACAGCCCCAGCATTTT; clone_size: once; v_call: TRBV24-1; j_call: TRBJ1-5; cdr3_length: 14; d_call: TRBD1
cdr3_aa: CASSAGTGGFGANVLTF; cdr3_nt: TGTGCCAGCAGTGCCGGGACAGGGGGCTTTGGGGCCAACGTCCTGACTTTC; clone_size: few; v_call: TRBV6-1; j_call: TRBJ2-6; cdr3_length: 17; d_call: TRBD1
cdr3_aa: CASSYSSFRGVYNEQFF; cdr3_nt: TGTGCCAGCAGTTACTCGAGTTTCCGGGGGGTCTACAATGAGCAGTTCTTC; clone_size: NA; v_call: TRBV6-2/TRBV6-3; j_call: TRBJ2-1; cdr3_length: 17; d_call: TRBD2
cdr3_aa: CASSPPGSGYGYTF; cdr3_nt: TGTGCCAGCAGTCCGCCAGGGTCAGGCTATGGCTACACCTTC; clone_size: NA; v_call: TRBV28; j_call: TRBJ1-2; cdr3_length: 14; d_call: NA
cdr3_aa: CASAPGDSGETQYF; cdr3_nt: TGTGCTAGTGCTCCAGGGGACAGCGGGGAGACCCAGTACTTC; clone_size: few; v_call: TRBV12-5; j_call: TRBJ2-5; cdr3_length: 14; d_call: NA
cdr3_aa: CASSQERDYHQPQHF; cdr3_nt: TGCGCCAGCAGCCAAGAGAGGGACTACCATCAGCCCCAGCATTTT; clone_size: few; v_call: TRBV4-1; j_call: TRBJ1-5; cdr3_length: 15; d_call: NA
cdr3_aa: CASSLVSYTEAFF; cdr3_nt: TGTGCCAGCAGCTTAGTTTCGTACACTGAAGCTTTCTTT; clone_size: NA; v_call: TRBV7-2; j_call: TRBJ1-1; cdr3_length: 13; d_call: NA
cdr3_aa: CATKGHPNTEAFF; cdr3_nt: TGTGCCACTAAGGGACACCCGAACACTGAAGCTTTCTTT; clone_size: NA; v_call: TRBV19; j_call: TRBJ1-1; cdr3_length: 13; d_call: NA
cdr3_aa: CASGATYEQYF; cdr3_nt: TGTGCCAGCGGAGCCACATACGAGCAGTACTTC; clone_size: few; v_call: TRBV27; j_call: TRBJ2-7; cdr3_length: 11; d_call: NA
cdr3_aa: CASPSYCAGNTIYF; cdr3_nt: TGTGCCAGCCCTAGTTATTGTGCTGGAAACACCATATATTTT; clone_size: NA; v_call: TRBV6-5; j_call: TRBJ1-3; cdr3_length: 14; d_call: NA
cdr3_aa: CASSPGTSPTKSTDTQYF; cdr3_nt: TGTGCCAGCAGCCCCGGGACTAGCCCAACGAAAAGCACAGATACGCAGTATTTT; clone_size: NA; v_call: TRBV3-1/TRBV3-2; j_call: TRBJ2-3; cdr3_length: 18; d_call: TRBD2
cdr3_aa: CASSFGGDRGRRKLFF; cdr3_nt: TGTGCCAGCAGCTTTGGGGGAGACAGGGGGCGGAGGAAACTGTTTTTT; clone_size: NA; v_call: TRBV7-9; j_call: TRBJ1-4; cdr3_length: 16; d_call: TRBD1
cdr3_aa: CASSGDRSSGNTIYF; cdr3_nt: TGTGCCAGCTCGGGGGACAGGAGCTCTGGAAACACCATATATTTT; clone_size: many; v_call: TRBV18; j_call: TRBJ1-3; cdr3_length: 15; d_call: TRBD1
cdr3_aa: CASSFLGDSYNEQFF; cdr3_nt: TGTGCCAGCAGCTTTCTCGGGGATTCCTACAATGAGCAGTTCTTC; clone_size: few; v_call: TRBV7-9; j_call: TRBJ2-1; cdr3_length: 15; d_call: NA
cdr3_aa: CASSYSPGSTEAFF; cdr3_nt: TGTGCCAGCAGTTACAGCCCCGGGAGCACTGAAGCTTTCTTT; clone_size: few; v_call: TRBV6-5; j_call: TRBJ1-1; cdr3_length: 14; d_call: NA
cdr3_aa: CASSQSSGVYEKLFF; cdr3_nt: TGTGCCAGCAGCCAATCGTCAGGGGTCTACGAAAAACTGTTTTTT; clone_size: NA; v_call: TRBV3-1/TRBV3-2; j_call: TRBJ1-4; cdr3_length: 15; d_call: NA
cdr3_aa: CASGGGQAYTEAFF; cdr3_nt: TGTGCCAGTGGGGGCGGACAGGCTTACACTGAAGCTTTCTTT; clone_size: NA; v_call: TRBV19; j_call: TRBJ1-1; cdr3_length: 14; d_call: TRBD1
cdr3_aa: CASSPGVEPGNTIYF; cdr3_nt: TGTGCCAGCAGCCCAGGTGTGGAACCTGGAAACACCATATATTTT; clone_size: NA; v_call: TRBV7-6; j_call: TRBJ1-3; cdr3_length: 15; d_call: NA
cdr3_aa: CASSEERGQGGYTF; cdr3_nt: TGTGCCAGCAGTGAAGAGAGGGGACAGGGAGGCTACACCTTC; clone_size: NA; v_call: TRBV2; j_call: TRBJ1-2; cdr3_length: 14; d_call: TRBD1
cdr3_aa: CASSQVGLAATDTQYF; cdr3_nt: TGCGCCAGCAGCCAAGTTGGGCTAGCGGCCACAGATACGCAGTATTTT; clone_size: NA; v_call: TRBV4-3; j_call: TRBJ2-3; cdr3_length: 16; d_call: TRBD2
cdr3_aa: CASSPFLEATYEQYF; cdr3_nt: TGCGCCAGCAGCCCGTTTCTGGAGGCAACCTACGAGCAGTACTTC; clone_size: NA; v_call: TRBV5-1; j_call: TRBJ2-7; cdr3_length: 15; d_call: NA
cdr3_aa: CATSDPTTGSYGYTF; cdr3_nt: TGTGCCACCAGTGACCCAACGACAGGGAGCTATGGCTACACCTTC; clone_size: NA; v_call: TRBV24-1; j_call: TRBJ1-2; cdr3_length: 15; d_call: TRBD1
cdr3_aa: CASSLSRDNQPQHF; cdr3_nt: TGTGCCAGCAGTTTATCCAGGGACAATCAGCCCCAGCATTTT; clone_size: NA; v_call: TRBV6-5; j_call: TRBJ1-5; cdr3_length: 14; d_call: NA
cdr3_aa: CASSLRSDEAFF; cdr3_nt: TGTGCCAGCAGTTTAAGGAGTGATGAAGCTTTCTTT; clone_size: few; v_call: TRBV28; j_call: TRBJ1-1; cdr3_length: 12; d_call: NA
cdr3_aa: CASSPGQGAISGANVLTF; cdr3_nt: TGTGCCAGCAGCCCAGGACAGGGGGCAATCTCTGGGGCCAACGTCCTGACTTTC; clone_size: NA; v_call: TRBV5-5; j_call: TRBJ2-6; cdr3_length: 18; d_call: TRBD1
cdr3_aa: CASSSSRLARTPEQFF; cdr3_nt: TGTGCCAGCAGTTCGTCCCGCCTAGCGAGAACCCCTGAGCAGTTCTTC; clone_size: NA; v_call: TRBV6-5; j_call: TRBJ2-1; cdr3_length: 16; d_call: NA
cdr3_aa: CASSVGLAGIDEQFF; cdr3_nt: TGTGCCAGCAGCGTAGGGCTAGCAGGCATCGATGAGCAGTTCTTC; clone_size: NA; v_call: TRBV9; j_call: TRBJ2-1; cdr3_length: 15; d_call: NA
cdr3_aa: CASSTRTGGYGYTF; cdr3_nt: TGTGCCAGCAGCACCCGGACAGGGGGCTATGGCTACACCTTC; clone_size: NA; v_call: TRBV9; j_call: TRBJ1-2; cdr3_length: 14; d_call: TRBD1
cdr3_aa: CASSPGLGEYNEQFF; cdr3_nt: TGTGCCAGCAGTCCGGGACTAGGCGAGTATAATGAGCAGTTCTTC; clone_size: NA; v_call: TRBV6-2/TRBV6-3; j_call: TRBJ2-1; cdr3_length: 15; d_call: TRBD2
cdr3_aa: CASSPSGVEIGNTIYF; cdr3_nt: TGTGCCAGCAGCCCGTCTGGAGTGGAGATCGGAAACACCATATATTTT; clone_size: NA; v_call: TRBV7-2; j_call: TRBJ1-3; cdr3_length: 16; d_call: NA
cdr3_aa: CASSGGTEAFF; cdr3_nt: TGTGCCAGCAGCGGGGGGACTGAAGCTTTCTTT; clone_size: few; v_call: TRBV12-3/TRBV12-4; j_call: TRBJ1-1; cdr3_length: 11; d_call: NA
cdr3_aa: CASHRGLGDSPLHF; cdr3_nt: TGTGCCAGTCACAGGGGGCTCGGAGATTCACCCCTCCACTTT; clone_size: NA; v_call: TRBV6-5; j_call: TRBJ1-6; cdr3_length: 14; d_call: TRBD1